This TCR beta chain emerged from a study of OX40 agonist ivuxolimab in advanced cancers. Study-level background: Recorded diagnoses for dose-escalation patients were hepatocellular carcinoma, melanoma, renal cell or head and neck cancer.

Turning to this clone: Its matching antigen is unknown.

The method was immunoSEQ multiplex PCR; TCRdb's version includes in-frame clones alone and lacks a portion of them. The sample contains 35,000 to 45,000 clones, around three quarters of which appear only once. Overall study findings and caveats: At doses 0.1 to 3.0 mg/kg, CD4+ and CD8+ clones expanded. The study found that CD8+ T cells averaged more expanded clones than CD4+.

Per the germline V gene, CDR1 is GTSNPN and CDR2 is SVGIG (reference sequence). The CDR3 length is 14 residues. The V gene end was trimmed by 1 base and the J gene end by 3 bases; junction bases not matched to a gene: 2. The sample here was CD4+ or CD8+ T cells sorted from blood, taken in a trial of the OX40 agonist ivuxolimab. The TCR sequence derives from an adult with an advanced solid tumor such as melanoma, head and neck, liver or kidney cancer. This chain uses TRBV30 with TRBJ2-2; TRBD1 aligns across 7 bases. The CDR3: CAWSGDRYTGELFF. The CDR3 DNA reads as TGTGCCTGGAGTGGGGACAGATACACCGGGGAGCTGTTTTTT.